The 13 T cell receptor beta chains below were found in one sample sequenced in a study of T cell changes during pregnancy in multiple sclerosis. TCRdb keeps only in-frame clones here, not all; method: immunoSEQ multiplex PCR. The sample has tens of thousands of clones, roughly 90% seen once. Material: CD8+ T cells from peripheral blood mononuclear cells, obtained in the third trimester of pregnancy. These receptors came from a female donor with multiple sclerosis, enrolled in a pregnancy study.

J is TRBJ2-7 and V is TRBV21-1; TRBD2, the table's D call, was not compared with the DNA. TRBV21-1 is a pseudogene segment. The CDR3 is 18 residues long. The CDR3 coding sequence is TGTGCCAGCAGCAAAGGGCTGGAGGGACTAGCGGGACCTTACGAGCAGTACTTC. This translates into CASSKGLEGLAGPYEQYF.

The chain joins TRBV19 to TRBJ1-1; perhaps TRBD1 as D (5 bases). This CDR3 has 14 residues. CDR1 and CDR2 from the germline V gene are LNHDA and SQIVND (reference sequence). V was pared by 5 bases and J by 2 bases, with 12 bases between. The CDR3 is CASSWGATNTEAFF. The CDR3 DNA sequence: TGTGCCAGTAGTTGGGGCGCGACCAACACTGAAGCTTTCTTT.

J is TRBJ2-7 and V is TRBV30; 9 bases are a match to TRBD1. Germline trimming cut 4 bases from V and 6 bases from J; bases unmatched to any gene: 13. Germline CDR1 and CDR2: GTSNPN and SVGIG (reference sequence). The CDR3 loop spans 15 amino acids. Here the CDR3 reads CAWTLTGTGYGEQYF. The CDR3 region has the DNA TGTGCCTGGACATTAACCGGGACAGGGTATGGCGAGCAGTACTTC.

V gene TRBV28 combines with J gene TRBJ2-3; D is perhaps TRBD1 (7 bases). This CDR3 region has 16 residues. Germline CDR1 and CDR2: MDHEN and SYDVKM. Trimming cost V 3 bases and J 5 bases, with 18 bases left between them. The CDR3 loop is CASSFPPDREVDTQYF. The CDR3 nucleotides read TGTGCCAGCAGTTTTCCCCCTGACAGGGAGGTAGATACGCAGTATTTT.

The CDR3 coding sequence is TGTGCCAGTATCGGGGACAGGGGTGCAGATACGCAGTATTTT. Its protein product is CASIGDRGADTQYF. V usage is TRBV19 and J usage is TRBJ2-3; the match to TRBD1 covers 10 bases. The CDR3 consists of 14 residues. V was clipped by 7 bases and J by 4 bases; unmatched bases: 5. The germline V gene encodes CDR1 LNHDA and CDR2 SQIVND (reference sequence).

This clone occurred a few times. The chain has TRBV30 and TRBJ1-3; tentatively, D is TRBD1 (5 bases). Trimming shortened V by 3 bases and J by 0 bases, and 15 bases separated the two germline ends. The V gene's germline CDR1 is GTSNPN and CDR2 SVGIG (reference sequence). The CDR3 is 16 residues long. CDR3 nucleotides: TGTGCCTGGAGATCCCAGGGCCCATCCTCTGGAAACACCATATATTTT. Protein: CAWRSQGPSSGNTIYF.

V usage is TRBV7-2 and J usage is TRBJ1-1; 12 bases match TRBD1. Trimming took 1 base from V and 4 from J; bases not matched to a gene: 1. The CDR3 covers 15 residues. CDR1 and CDR2 from the germline V gene are SGHTA and FQGNSA. The CDR3: CASSLGDRGPTEAFF. The CDR3 DNA reads TGTGCCAGCAGCTTAGGGGACAGGGGGCCCACTGAAGCTTTCTTT.

This CDR3 is CAWVLGAGGYGELFF. CDR3 nucleotides: TGTGCCTGGGTTCTCGGAGCGGGAGGTTACGGGGAGCTGTTTTTT. The chain has TRBV30 and TRBJ2-2, with 9 nucleotides matching TRBD2. The CDR3 has 15 amino acids. The V gene end was trimmed by 5 bases and the J gene end by 7 bases; junction bases not matched to a gene: 11. Germline lookup yields CDR1 GTSNPN and CDR2 SVGIG (reference sequence).

The chain carries TRBV7-9 and TRBJ2-7; TRBD2 agrees at 8 bases. This CDR3 is built from 16 residues. Germline loops: CDR1 SEHNR, CDR2 FQNEAQ (reference sequence). J gave up 3 bases and V 3 bases, and 10 bases lay outside the gene matches. CDR3 residues: CASSLDSGIQVYEQYF. The DNA for the CDR3 is TGTGCCAGCAGCTTGGATAGCGGGATTCAGGTCTACGAGCAGTACTTC.

This chain links TRBV19 with TRBJ2-3; 7 positions match TRBD1. The CDR3 contains 15 residues. Germline V gene sequence: CDR1 LNHDA, CDR2 SQIVND (reference sequence). Trimming cost V 5 bases and J 1 base; bases outside gene matches: 6. The CDR3 bases are TGTGCCAGTAGTGGGGGACAGAGACGCACAGATACGCAGTATTTT. Encoded protein: CASSGGQRRTDTQYF.

The V gene is TRBV6-5, the J gene TRBJ2-7; TRBD1 might be the D (5 bases). Trimming cost V 2 bases and J 3 bases, with 17 bases left between them. This CDR3 has 16 amino acids. In germline, CDR1 is MNHEY, CDR2 SVGAGI. The CDR3 nucleotides are TGTGCCAGCAGTTACAGTTCCGCCAGGGCTTACTACGAGCAGTACTTC. Amino acids: CASSYSSARAYYEQYF.

CDR3 nucleotides: TGCGCCAGCACCTCCGCCGGGGGTAGCGGGGATGGGGAGTTCTTC. Translating gives CASTSAGGSGDGEFF. The chain combines TRBV5-1 with TRBJ2-1; the match to TRBD2 covers 8 bases. The CDR3 contains 15 residues. Germline CDR1 is SGHRS and CDR2 is YFSETQ. The junction had 19 bases not matched to a gene; V was cut back by 6 bases and J by 14 bases. Drawing the rest from reference TRBV5-1 and TRBJ2-1, the complete variable domain is KAGVTQTPRYLIKTRGQQVTLSCSPISGHRSVSWYQQTPGQGLQFLFEYFSETQRNKGNFPGRFSGRQFSNSRSEMNVSTLELGDSALYLCASTSAGGSGDGEFFGPGTRLTVL.

J is TRBJ2-1 and V is TRBV4-2; 9 bases align to TRBD1. Germline CDR1 reads LGHNA; CDR2 reads YNFKEQ. V lost 6 bases and J lost 8; bases outside the gene matches: 11. The CDR3 contains 15 residues. CDR3 region: CASSPGQGTSDEQFF. CDR3 in DNA: TGTGCCAGCAGTCCCGGACAGGGGACGTCCGATGAGCAGTTCTTC.